This TCR beta chain emerged from a study of regulatory T cells in long-lasting Graves disease (dated by TCRdb to 2020 to 2022). Background on the whole study: Antithyroid drugs had been taken for less than 3 months by newly diagnosed Graves' disease patients. Peripheral blood TCR sequencing and RNA sequencing compared persistent Graves' disease patients with newly diagnosed Graves' disease patients. The study was registered as a clinical trial and conducted in China. TCR sequencing covered 13 persistent and about 20 newly diagnosed Graves' disease patients, 33 samples in total.

Library prep was done by multiplex PCR. TCRdb lists the instrument as Illumina HiSeq 4000. To build TCR beta libraries, CDR3 regions were amplified by Arm-PCR using iRepertoire HTBI primers. Before sequencing, the PCR products went through gel purification. The original pipeline was this. A total of roughly 67 TRBV and under 15 TRBJ segments were identified across samples and were used for gene usage analysis of CDR3 amino acid clonotypes. Filtered high-quality paired reads were merged into contigs using COPE and FqMerger. BLAST was used to align contigs to the IMGT TRBV, TRBD and TRBJ reference genes, and CDR3 was defined following IMGT. Any clonotype with a frequency above 0.1% was classified as a highly expanded clone. Shannon entropy was used to measure repertoire diversity, and the Gini coefficient was used to measure V-J evenness. Public clonotypes were defined as clonotypes shared by more than one individual. TCRdb reprocessed the public reads (quality trimming at Q25 with fastp, clone calling with MiXCR) and kept in-frame beta chains. Rows are combined by CDR3 protein, so each entry shows the most common genes and DNA. These V and J calls are TCRdb output, not the study's own analysis. The sample table contains around 250,000 distinct CDR3 sequences; only one count was recorded for 20% to 25% of them. Of the sample, approximately 15% is held by the ten largest clones.

Broad study findings and their caveats: Only the TCR beta chain was sequenced and analyzed. Persistent patients shared more public clonotypes among themselves (around 2,500) than newly diagnosed patients did (nearly 1,000). Persistent Graves' disease patients showed lower TCR Shannon entropy and fewer highly expanded clones than newly diagnosed patients, suggesting clonal expansion. The authors noted that the small sample size was a limitation that may lower accuracy. Peripheral blood alone was examined, since thyroid tissue, which constituted the primary lesion, could not be accessed. TRBV28, TRBJ1-2 and TRBJ2-5 were preferentially used in persistent disease, while TRBV20-1 and TRBJ2-1 were favored in newly diagnosed disease.

V is cut back by 3 bases and J by 2 bases, with 3 bases in the junction unmatched. From a lookup of the germline V gene, CDR1 and CDR2 are SGHNT and YENEEA. The CDR3 starts with the cysteine, ends with the phenylalanine, and has 15 residues. The sequence is cut down to CDR3 DNA, 45 bases in frame from base 1. Points on this clonotype: There is no known antigen for this receptor. This sequence is one base from a far larger clone and is likely a read error.

This sample's time point label indicates: newly diagnosed GD, antithyroid drugs for less than 3 months. For both TCR sequencing and RNA sequencing, RNA was extracted from PBMCs in TRIzol. The diagnosis of Graves' disease followed American Thyroid Association guidelines. Patients were recruited from an endocrinology department in Xi'an, China. Each patient gave about 8.1 milliliters of peripheral blood, collected in an EDTA anticoagulant tube. Ficoll Paque Plus density gradient separation was used to isolate PBMCs, and no further T cell sorting was done. RNA quality was checked with an Agilent 2100 Bioanalyzer and agarose gel, and concentration with a NanoDrop 2000.

The chain was built from TRBV11-3 and TRBJ2-1; a stretch of 8 junction bases matches TRBD1. This sequence originates from a female donor with Graves disease. Sequences were derived from peripheral blood mononuclear cells (PBMCs), sampled at new diagnosis, from a patient treated with antithyroid drugs. The bases are TGTGCCAGCAGCTTTGACAGGGGAACCTACAATGAGCAGTTCTTC. The resulting protein is CASSFDRGTYNEQFF.